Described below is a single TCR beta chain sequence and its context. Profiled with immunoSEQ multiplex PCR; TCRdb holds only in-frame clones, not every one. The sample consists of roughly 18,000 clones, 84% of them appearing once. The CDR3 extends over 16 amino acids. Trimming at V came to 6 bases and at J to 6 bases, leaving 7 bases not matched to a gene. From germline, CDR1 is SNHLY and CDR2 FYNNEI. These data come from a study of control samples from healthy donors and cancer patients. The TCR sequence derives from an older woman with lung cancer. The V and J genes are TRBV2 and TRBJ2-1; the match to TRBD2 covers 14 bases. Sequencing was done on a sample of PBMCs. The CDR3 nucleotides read TGTGCCAGCAGAGTAGGACTAGCGGGAGGTATCAATGAGCAGTTCTTC. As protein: CASRVGLAGGINEQFF.